One sample yielded the 18 T cell receptor beta chains listed below, sequenced in a study of memory CD4+ T cells and cytomegalovirus serostatus. The sort gate was single viable CD3+CD4+CD8-CD45RO+ cells for memory CD4+ T cells. Sequenced by immunoSEQ multiplex PCR; TCRdb stores in-frame clones only, minus some. The repertoire consists of 50,000 or so clones, with roughly 79% occurring once and the leading ten covering around 1.6%. The specimen was memory CD4+ T cells from blood. Receptor source: an adult in good health and CMV-seronegative.

The gene calls are TRBV7-9 and TRBJ2-1, with TRBD2 identical over 7 bases. The germline V gene has CDR1 SEHNR and CDR2 FQNEAQ (reference sequence). This CDR3 spans 13 amino acids. J lost 7 bases, V lost 5 bases, and 5 bases had no gene match. CDR3 nucleotides: TGTGCCAGCAGCCTACCGGGGGGTAATGAGCAGTTCTTC. Residues: CASSLPGGNEQFF.

This chain links TRBV27 with TRBJ2-7; TRBD1 matches 9 bases. Germline values: CDR1 MNHEY, CDR2 SMNVEV (reference sequence). V shed 5 bases and J 4 bases; nucleotides not matched to a gene: 6. This CDR3 has 14 residues. The CDR3 protein is CASSITGTGYEQYF. Written as DNA, the CDR3 is TGTGCCAGCAGTATTACCGGGACAGGGTACGAGCAGTACTTC.

The chain couples TRBV6-6 to TRBJ2-6; maybe TRBD2 (6 bases). V lost 7 bases and J lost 0, with 10 bases in between. CDR1 and CDR2 (germline): MNHNY, SVGAGI (reference sequence). The CDR3 covers 15 residues. CDR3 amino acids: CASTMGGSGANVLTF. The CDR3 DNA reads as TGTGCCAGCACGATGGGGGGCTCTGGGGCCAACGTCCTGACTTTC.

This clone turned up a few times. The CDR3 spells CASSPLSLSSYEQYF. The CDR3 DNA reads TGTGCCAGCAGCCCCTTAAGTCTCAGCTCCTACGAGCAGTACTTC. The V gene is TRBV11-2, the J gene TRBJ2-7, with D unresolved. Germline V gene data show CDR1 as SGHAT and CDR2 as FQNNGV. The CDR3 has 15 amino acids. V lost 5 bases, J lost 0 bases, and 14 bases lay in between.

The chain recombines TRBV7-2 with TRBJ2-1; D remains unclear. The length of the CDR3 is 13 residues. Per germline, CDR1 SGHTA and CDR2 FQGNSA. V lost 5 bases and J lost 0, with 5 bases in between. The CDR3 here is CASSHGSYNEQFF. The CDR3 DNA reads TGTGCCAGCAGCCACGGCTCCTACAATGAGCAGTTCTTC.

V usage is TRBV11-2 and J usage is TRBJ2-5; D perhaps matches TRBD2 (5 bases). Germline V gene data show CDR1 as SGHAT and CDR2 as FQNNGV. The CDR3 has 14 amino acids. The ends were cut back, 2 bases at V and 6 bases at J, with 13 bases in the middle. CDR3 protein: CASSLLGGGKTQYF. The CDR3 DNA reads TGTGCCAGCAGCTTACTCGGAGGAGGAAAGACCCAGTACTTC.

This chain links TRBV7-2 with TRBJ2-7; D tentatively reads TRBD1 or TRBD2 (5 bases each). The CDR3 spans 14 residues. The germline V and J ends were trimmed by 4 bases and 2 bases, with 12 bases remaining between them. Germline CDR1 reads SGHTA; CDR2 reads FQGNSA. CDR3 loop: CASSYRDAPYEQYF. In nucleotides, the CDR3 is TGTGCCAGCAGCTACCGGGACGCCCCCTACGAGCAGTACTTC.

V gene TRBV5-8 combines with J gene TRBJ1-5; D is unresolved. CDR3 size: 15 residues. Trimming shortened V by 2 bases and J by 0 bases, and 9 bases separated the two germline ends. Germline lookup yields CDR1 SGHTS and CDR2 YDEGEE. The CDR3 coding sequence is TGTGCCAGCAGCTTTGCCACGGTTAGCAATCAGCCCCAGCATTTT. This codes for CASSFATVSNQPQHF.

Concerning this clone: Mismatch with germline at one junction end may stem from a read error. The chain carries TRBV25-1 and TRBJ2-1; 8 bases align to TRBD2. The length of the CDR3 is 12 residues. Germline assignment: CDR1 MGHDK and CDR2 SYGVNS. The CDR3 region has the DNA TGTGCCAGCTCCACCTCAGCGGGGGCCGAAGTCTTC. Its translation: CASSTSAGAEVF. Full variable domain (missing parts from reference TRBV25-1 and TRBJ2-1): EADIYQTPRYLVIGTGKKITLECSQTMGHDKMYWYQQDPGMELHLIHYSYGVNSTEKGDLSSESTVSRIRTEHFPLTLESARPSHTSQYLCASSTSAGAEVFGPGTRLTVL.

A single count supports this clone. V usage is TRBV11-2 and J usage is TRBJ1-4, with 12 nucleotides matching TRBD1. The CDR3 loop spans 14 amino acids. Germline V gives CDR1 SGHAT, CDR2 FQNNGV. Trimming cost V 6 bases and J 8 bases; bases outside gene matches: 4. The CDR3 spells CASSLGQGAEKLFF. CDR3 nucleotide sequence: TGTGCCAGCAGTCTGGGACAGGGGGCCGAAAAACTGTTTTTT.

Regarding this clone: An end of the junction does not agree with germline; a read error may underlie this. The rearrangement joins TRBV27 to TRBJ2-2, with unresolved D. This CDR3 contains 14 residues. CDR1 and CDR2 from the germline V gene are MNHEY and SMNVEV (reference sequence). CDR3 loop: CASSFARNAGELFF. CDR3 coding DNA: TGTGCCAGCAGTTTTGCCAGGAACGCCGGGGAGCTGTTTTTT.

This clone was detected only a few times. The sample carries other DNA sequences with the same CDR3. The chain carries TRBV4-1 and TRBJ2-3; D possibly corresponds to TRBD1 (6 bases). V lost 2 bases and J 1 base, leaving 10 bases between the germline ends. This CDR3 is 15 amino acids long. Germline V lookup: CDR1 MGHRA, CDR2 YSYEKL. CDR3 DNA sequence: TGCGCCAGCAGCCAAACAGGGCAGGGCACAGATACGCAGTATTTT. It specifies CASSQTGQGTDTQYF.

This clone was detected a few times. An end of the junction does not agree with germline; a read error may underlie this. This chain joins TRBV11-2 and TRBJ1-1; TRBD1 matches 12 bases. Germline CDR1 reads SGHAT; CDR2 reads FQNNGV. The CDR3 loop spans 15 amino acids. CDR3: CASSPDLGQGAPPDF. CDR3 bases: TGTGCCAGCAGTCCCGACTTGGGACAGGGGGCCCCTCCGGACTTT.

The V gene is TRBV4-3, the J gene TRBJ1-2, with 7 bases lining up with TRBD1. The CDR3 length is 15 residues. V lost 4 bases and J lost 5; bases outside the gene matches: 10. The germline V gene has CDR1 LGHNA and CDR2 YSLEER. CDR3: CASSPNRGMTYGYTF. The CDR3 DNA follows: TGCGCCAGCAGCCCAAACAGGGGAATGACGTATGGCTACACCTTC.

The chain joins TRBV9 to TRBJ1-1, with a possible D match to TRBD1 (6 bases). The CDR3 totals 15 residues. Trimming stripped 0 bases from V and 3 bases from J, with 12 bases between. Germline V gene sequence: CDR1 SGDLS, CDR2 YYNGEE. The CDR3 DNA reads TGTGCCAGCAGCGTAGATCCAGGGGTTGACACTGAAGCTTTCTTT. Protein product: CASSVDPGVDTEAFF.

V usage is TRBV28 and J usage is TRBJ2-3; 9 bases are shared with TRBD1. The CDR3 consists of 15 residues. J lost 6 bases, V lost 2 bases, and 6 bases had no gene match. Germline V gene data show CDR1 as MDHEN and CDR2 as SYDVKM. CDR3 sequence reads: CASSLAGTGTDTQYF. CDR3 nucleotide sequence: TGTGCCAGCAGTTTAGCTGGGACAGGGACGGATACGCAGTATTTT.

The chain combines TRBV5-1 with TRBJ1-5, with D possibly being TRBD1 (5 bases). Trimming removed 0 bases from V and 4 bases from J, with 8 bases in between. Germline V gives CDR1 SGHRS, CDR2 YFSETQ. The CDR3 spans 14 residues. The DNA of the CDR3 is TGCGCCAGCAGCTTGGCCGAGGGGAATCAGCCCCAGCATTTT. This gives the protein CASSLAEGNQPQHF. Supplemented by reference TRBV5-1 and TRBJ1-5, the full variable domain reads KAGVTQTPRYLIKTRGQQVTLSCSPISGHRSVSWYQQTPGQGLQFLFEYFSETQRNKGNFPGRFSGRQFSNSRSEMNVSTLELGDSALYLCASSLAEGNQPQHFGDGTRLSIL.

This chain joins TRBV4-3 and TRBJ2-3, with D hard to call. Germline CDR1 reads LGHNA; CDR2 reads YSLEER. V was trimmed by 0 bases and J by 8 bases, leaving 15 bases between them. The CDR3 consists of 15 residues. CDR3 DNA: TGCGCCAGCAGCCAAGATCCGACTTTTGTAGGTACGCAGTATTTT. It encodes CASSQDPTFVGTQYF.